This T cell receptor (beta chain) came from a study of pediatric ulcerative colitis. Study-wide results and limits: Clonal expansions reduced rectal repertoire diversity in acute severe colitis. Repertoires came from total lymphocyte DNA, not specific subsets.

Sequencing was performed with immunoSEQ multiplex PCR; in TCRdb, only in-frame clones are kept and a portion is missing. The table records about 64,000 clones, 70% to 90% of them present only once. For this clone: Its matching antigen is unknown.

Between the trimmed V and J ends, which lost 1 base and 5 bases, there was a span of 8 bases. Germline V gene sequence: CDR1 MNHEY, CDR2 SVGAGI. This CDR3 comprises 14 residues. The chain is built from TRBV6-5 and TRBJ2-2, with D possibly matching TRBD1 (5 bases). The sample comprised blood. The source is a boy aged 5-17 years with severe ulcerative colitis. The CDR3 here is CASSYLPGTGELFF. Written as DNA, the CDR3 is TGTGCCAGCAGTTACTTGCCAGGGACCGGGGAGCTGTTTTTT.